This TCR beta chain is from a study of siplizumab effects on memory and regulatory T cells. Broader study findings: Alloreactive clones mapping to unstimulated subsets formed only a minor fraction. Both greater diversity than memory cells and a major contribution to the alloresponse seemed to characterize naive T cells. Siplizumab, the agent tested, significantly reduced alloreactive sequences traceable to unstimulated CD4+ memory cells.

Concerning this clone itself: Its target is unknown.

Germline values: CDR1 SQVTM, CDR2 ANQGSEA. The CDR3 is 13 residues long. With V trimmed by 5 bases and J by 3 bases, 5 bases remained unmatched. TCR templates, approximately 100,000 per sample, were assayed. Assay: immunoSEQ multiplex PCR; the TCRdb copy retains only in-frame clones and omits some. This sample has about 100,000 clones, with 85% to 95% found just once. The chain uses TRBV29-1 and TRBJ2-7; 9 bases are shared with TRBD1. This TCR derives from a human donor in good health. The specimen was Tregs sorted from blood. The CDR3 bases are TGCAGCGTTTTCACGGACAGGGGCTACGAGCAGTACTTC. It yields the protein CSVFTDRGYEQYF.